Listed below are T cell receptor beta chains from one sample, sequenced in a study of somatic mutations in cytotoxic T cells in rheumatoid arthritis. Clones were read by immunoSEQ multiplex PCR, and TCRdb kept only the in-frame ones, dropping some. The data contain around 20,000 clones, 55% to 80% of them singletons. Sequencing input: CD8+ T cells sorted from blood. These receptors all stem from an adult with rheumatoid arthritis. Each CDR3 is given with its conserved first and last residue. A D gene is named only where the DNA matches it firmly. Size values are once, few and many counts, or a class for expanded clones, and some rows have none.

d_call: NA
clone_size: few
v_call: TRBV9
j_call: TRBJ2-1
cdr3_aa: CASSVETVQFF
cdr3_nt: TGTGCCAGCAGCGTAGAAACGGTGCAGTTCTTC

d_call: NA
clone_size: NA
v_call: TRBV6-5
j_call: TRBJ2-7
cdr3_aa: CASSYSVGQGSYEQYF
cdr3_nt: TGTGCCAGCAGTTACTCAGTTGGGCAGGGGTCCTACGAGCAGTACTTC

d_call: TRBD1
clone_size: NA
v_call: TRBV9
j_call: TRBJ1-4
cdr3_aa: CASSLKDRPTNEKLFF
cdr3_nt: TGTGCCAGCAGCTTAAAGGACAGGCCAACTAATGAAAAACTGTTTTTT

d_call: NA
clone_size: NA
v_call: TRBV9
j_call: TRBJ2-7
cdr3_aa: CASSVEAGRSYEQYF
cdr3_nt: TGTGCCAGCAGCGTAGAGGCAGGACGCTCCTACGAGCAGTACTTC

d_call: TRBD1
clone_size: NA
v_call: TRBV10-3
j_call: TRBJ2-7
cdr3_aa: CAISDRDRGYEQYF
cdr3_nt: TGTGCCATCAGTGACCGGGACAGGGGATACGAGCAGTACTTC

d_call: TRBD1
clone_size: NA
v_call: TRBV5-1
j_call: TRBJ1-2
cdr3_aa: CASSLEGGGGYTF
cdr3_nt: TGCGCCAGCAGCTTGGAAGGGGGCGGAGGCTACACCTTC

d_call: NA
clone_size: NA
v_call: TRBV2
j_call: TRBJ2-3
cdr3_aa: CASRGGSSTDTQYF
cdr3_nt: TGTGCCAGCAGGGGCGGGTCTAGCACAGATACGCAGTATTTT

d_call: NA
clone_size: medium-sized
v_call: TRBV5-6
j_call: TRBJ2-5
cdr3_aa: CASSLAGAGQETQYF
cdr3_nt: TGTGCCAGCAGCTTGGCCGGGGCAGGCCAAGAGACCCAGTACTTC

d_call: NA
clone_size: once
v_call: TRBV6-6
j_call: TRBJ2-1
cdr3_aa: CASTPSSYNEQFF
cdr3_nt: TGTGCCAGCACCCCCAGCTCCTACAATGAGCAGTTCTTC

d_call: NA
clone_size: NA
v_call: TRBV6-5
j_call: TRBJ2-1
cdr3_aa: CASSRSSSYNEQFF
cdr3_nt: TGTGCCAGCTCGAGATCGAGCTCCTACAATGAGCAGTTCTTC

d_call: NA
clone_size: NA
v_call: TRBV2
j_call: TRBJ1-1
cdr3_aa: CASSEGRMRTEAFF
cdr3_nt: TGTGCCAGCAGTGAGGGCAGGATGAGGACTGAAGCTTTCTTT

d_call: NA
clone_size: NA
v_call: TRBV6-6
j_call: TRBJ2-7
cdr3_aa: CASGRLKGEQYF
cdr3_nt: TGTGCCAGCGGCCGGCTTAAAGGGGAGCAGTACTTC

d_call: NA
clone_size: NA
v_call: TRBV7-7
j_call: TRBJ2-1
cdr3_aa: CASSPGNNEQFF
cdr3_nt: TGTGCTAGCAGCCCCGGTAACAATGAGCAGTTCTTC

d_call: NA
clone_size: NA
v_call: TRBV5-6
j_call: TRBJ2-7
cdr3_aa: CASSLDVGSYEQYF
cdr3_nt: TGTGCCAGCAGCTTGGATGTGGGGTCCTACGAGCAGTACTTC

d_call: TRBD1
clone_size: once
v_call: TRBV5-1
j_call: TRBJ1-6
cdr3_aa: CASSLTGADNSPLHF
cdr3_nt: TGCGCCAGCAGCTTGACAGGGGCTGATAATTCACCCCTCCACTTT

d_call: NA
clone_size: NA
v_call: TRBV5-6
j_call: TRBJ2-1
cdr3_aa: CASSFPGQNNEQFF
cdr3_nt: TGTGCCAGCAGCTTTCCCGGGCAAAACAATGAGCAGTTCTTC

d_call: NA
clone_size: NA
v_call: TRBV11-3
j_call: TRBJ1-1
cdr3_aa: CASSLGGVGTEAFF
cdr3_nt: TGTGCCAGCAGCTTAGGAGGGGTTGGCACTGAAGCTTTCTTT

d_call: NA
clone_size: NA
v_call: TRBV9
j_call: TRBJ2-5
cdr3_aa: CASSSSLEMDGLLETQYF
cdr3_nt: TGTGCCAGCAGCTCGAGTTTGGAAATGGATGGACTTTTGGAGACCCAGTACTTC

d_call: NA
clone_size: NA
v_call: TRBV6-5
j_call: TRBJ2-2
cdr3_aa: CASSYTGTGELFF
cdr3_nt: TGTGCCAGCAGTTACACCGGCACCGGGGAGCTGTTTTTT

d_call: NA
clone_size: NA
v_call: TRBV5-4
j_call: TRBJ1-2
cdr3_aa: CASSPGYWRGDNYGYTF
cdr3_nt: TGTGCCAGCAGCCCGGGCTATTGGCGGGGGGATAACTATGGCTACACCTTC

d_call: NA
clone_size: NA
v_call: TRBV19
j_call: TRBJ2-7
cdr3_aa: CASSIDGTDRYEQYF
cdr3_nt: TGTGCCAGTAGTATAGATGGCACAGATCGTTACGAGCAGTACTTC

d_call: NA
clone_size: NA
v_call: TRBV27
j_call: TRBJ2-1
cdr3_aa: CASSSSDPSSYNEQFF
cdr3_nt: TGTGCCAGCAGTTCGTCAGACCCGAGCTCCTACAATGAGCAGTTCTTC

d_call: NA
clone_size: medium-sized
v_call: TRBV7-8
j_call: TRBJ1-1
cdr3_aa: CASSWDFGSEAFF
cdr3_nt: TGTGCCAGCAGCTGGGACTTTGGGTCTGAAGCTTTCTTT

d_call: NA
clone_size: NA
v_call: TRBV5-6
j_call: TRBJ2-7
cdr3_aa: CASLRVGDRDYEQYF
cdr3_nt: TGTGCCAGCCTCCGGGTAGGAGACAGAGACTACGAGCAGTACTTC

d_call: TRBD1
clone_size: NA
v_call: TRBV4-2
j_call: TRBJ1-2
cdr3_aa: CASSPAGQGGDYGYTF
cdr3_nt: TGTGCCAGCAGCCCTGCTGGACAGGGAGGTGACTATGGCTACACCTTC

d_call: TRBD2
clone_size: NA
v_call: TRBV6-5
j_call: TRBJ2-7
cdr3_aa: CASSYGRESYEQYF
cdr3_nt: TGTGCCAGCAGTTACGGGAGGGAATCCTACGAGCAGTACTTC